One and the same sample provided the 14 T cell receptor beta chains below, sequenced in a study of cytotoxic CD8 clonotypes in ibrutinib-treated CLL. The table came from immunoSEQ multiplex PCR; TCRdb's copy has only in-frame clones and leaves some out. This sample has around 310,000 clones, with around four fifths found just once. Specimen: PBMCs, collected before ibrutinib treatment. These receptors were obtained from a human donor with chronic lymphocytic leukemia.

A few counts support this clone. V gene TRBV27 combines with J gene TRBJ1-2; the D is unclear. The length of the CDR3 is 13 residues. Trimming left V 6 bases short and J 8 bases short, with 16 bases between. Germline values: CDR1 MNHEY, CDR2 SMNVEV (reference sequence). The CDR3 DNA reads TGTGCCAGCAGCCCCGGCGGGTTGGGCGGCTACACCTTC. The encoded protein is CASSPGGLGGYTF.

This sequence joins TRBV16 and TRBJ2-1; D is uncertain. This CDR3 contains 16 residues. V was pared by 4 bases and J by 8 bases, with 21 bases between. CDR1 and CDR2 from the germline V gene are KGHSY and FQNENV. CDR3: CASSRWDHVYADEQFF. CDR3 coding DNA: TGTGCCAGCAGCCGTTGGGATCACGTCTACGCCGATGAGCAGTTCTTC.

This clone was observed a single time. V usage is TRBV5-5 and J usage is TRBJ2-7, with no clear D. The CDR3 spans 13 residues. The V end lost 4 bases, the J end lost 5 bases, and 13 bases lay between the germline ends. From germline, CDR1 is SGHKS and CDR2 YYEKEE (reference sequence). CDR3 in DNA: TGTGCCAGCAGCGATAAAGGGTGGAACGAGCAGTACTTC. Translation: CASSDKGWNEQYF.

This rearrangement joins TRBV12-5 to TRBJ1-2; D is possibly TRBD1 (5 bases). This CDR3 comprises 14 residues. Trimming removed 4 bases at V and 2 bases at J, with 11 bases between. Germline V gives CDR1 LGHNT, CDR2 FRNRAP. CDR3 DNA: TGTGCTAGTGGTTCCAGGACACAAAACTATGGCTACACCTTC. Translated, it gives CASGSRTQNYGYTF.

The V call is TRBV7-6, the J call TRBJ2-4, with unresolved D. This CDR3 contains 14 residues. V lost 7 bases to trimming and J lost 2 bases, with 12 bases between them. Germline-derived CDR1 and CDR2 are SGHVS and FNYEAQ. The CDR3 coding sequence is TGTGCCAGCAACCCGACTGAGACCAAAAACATTCAGTACTTC. It is translated as CASNPTETKNIQYF.

The CDR3 reads CASSHRGVIDTQYF. The CDR3 DNA follows: TGTGCCAGCAGCCATCGAGGGGTTATAGATACGCAGTATTTT. This sequence joins TRBV5-6 and TRBJ2-3; D could derive from TRBD1 or TRBD2 (5 bases each). There are 14 residues in the CDR3. Germline V gives CDR1 SGHDT, CDR2 YYEEEE. V lost 4 bases and J lost 5, with 14 bases in between.

The V gene is TRBV7-9, the J gene TRBJ2-7; D might be TRBD1 or TRBD2, each matching 5 bases. Trimming took off 5 bases at V and 4 bases at J, with 30 bases between the two ends. Germline V CDR1 and CDR2: SEHNR, FQNEAQ (reference sequence). This CDR3 has 19 residues. The CDR3 coding sequence is TGTGCCAGCAGCAAAGGAGGAAGGGGCAAGGGCCTCCCGAGGTACGAGCAGTACTTC. Translating gives CASSKGGRGKGLPRYEQYF. Looking up the rest from reference TRBV7-9 and TRBJ2-7 gives the full variable domain: DTGVSQNPRHKITKRGQNVTFRCDPISEHNRLYWYRQTLGQGPEFLTYFQNEAQLEKSRLLSDRFSAERPKGSFSTLEIQRTEQGDSAMYLCASSKGGRGKGLPRYEQYFGPGTRLTVT.

This sequence joins TRBV6-5 and TRBJ2-3; the D gene is possibly TRBD2 (5 bases). The germline CDR1 and CDR2 sequences are MNHEY and SVGAGI. Trimming removed 0 bases from V and 2 bases from J, with 9 bases in between. This CDR3 contains 15 residues. CDR3 protein: CASSYSGLLTDTQYF. In nucleotides, the CDR3 is TGTGCCAGCAGTTACTCCGGACTTCTCACAGATACGCAGTATTTT.

This chain links TRBV4-3 with TRBJ1-5, with D tentatively TRBD1 (5 bases). The germline V gene encodes CDR1 LGHNA and CDR2 YSLEER. Trimming took 1 base from V and 4 from J, leaving 14 bases between them. This CDR3 is 16 amino acids long. The CDR3 DNA is TGCGCCAGCAGCCAAGGGCACTGGGGGTCGAATCAGCCCCAGCATTTT. Encoded protein: CASSQGHWGSNQPQHF.

This clone was counted a few times. This chain connects TRBV5-6 to TRBJ2-1; 8 nucleotides align to TRBD1. CDR1 SGHDT and CDR2 YYEEEE come from the germline V gene. After removal of 0 bases from V and 4 bases from J, the junction contained 0 bases not matched to a gene. This CDR3 spans 14 amino acids. The CDR3 DNA reads TGTGCCAGCAGCTTGGGACAGGGGTACAATGAGCAGTTCTTC. Translation: CASSLGQGYNEQFF.

This clone was counted between two and nine times. CDR3 protein: CASSLRRASYEQYF. In DNA form, the CDR3 reads TGTGCCAGCAGTTTACGCAGGGCCTCCTACGAGCAGTACTTC. The V and J genes are TRBV27 and TRBJ2-7; tentative D call: TRBD1 (5 bases). Germline-derived CDR1 and CDR2 are MNHEY and SMNVEV (reference sequence). This CDR3 comprises 14 residues. The germline V and J ends were trimmed by 2 bases and 0 bases, with 8 bases remaining between them.

The chain joins TRBV11-2 to TRBJ2-7; 8 bases match TRBD1. The CDR3 sequence is 15 residues long. CDR1 is SGHAT and CDR2 is FQNNGV in the germline V gene. The trim removed 1 base at V and 7 bases at J, leaving 9 bases unmatched. The CDR3 DNA reads TGTGCCAGCAGCTTAGCGCAGGGGGCAGGGTGGGAGCAGTACTTC. Amino acids: CASSLAQGAGWEQYF.

The sample holds a few counts of this clone. The chain has TRBV6-5 and TRBJ2-7; D remains ambiguous. Trimming removed 7 bases from V and 3 bases from J, with 13 bases in between. The V gene's germline CDR1 is MNHEY and CDR2 SVGAGI. This CDR3 region has 13 residues. As DNA, the CDR3 is TGTGCCAGCACCCTCGGACCCCTCTACGAGCAGTACTTC. Encoded protein: CASTLGPLYEQYF.

This sequence joins TRBV28 and TRBJ2-7; no firm D call. The CDR3 extends over 14 amino acids. Germline assignment: CDR1 MDHEN and CDR2 SYDVKM. The V end was cut by 5 bases, the J end by 2 bases, with 13 bases between. CDR3 loop: CASSDPTSTYEQYF. In nucleotides, the CDR3 is TGTGCCAGCAGTGATCCAACAAGTACCTACGAGCAGTACTTC.